This T cell receptor (beta chain) originates from a study of control samples from healthy donors and cancer patients (dated by TCRdb to the early 2020s). The receptor library was made with the immunoSEQ multiplex PCR assay. TCRdb stores this immuneACCESS table with in-frame sequences only. Part of the clones is absent; in the studies checked, under half of the shortfall reflects unresolved V genes, and no reason is known for the rest. The sample includes over 75,000 clones, with about four fifths observed a single time. The ten largest clones capture roughly 2% of the sample. About this clone: Its antigen remains unidentified. It has no much larger one-base neighbor in the sample; base qualities were not kept.

Trimming accounts for 0 bases at V and 5 bases at J, while the number of junction bases matched to no gene is 8. Reading the germline V gene gives CDR1 SGHVS and CDR2 FQNEAQ. Spanning cysteine to phenylalanine, the CDR3 consists of 17 amino acids. The sequence is cut down to CDR3 DNA, 51 bases in frame from base 1. Here the chain combines TRBV7-8 and TRBJ2-1, with TRBD2 identical over 9 junction bases. The receptor's source is a man aged 55 to 70 in good health. The sequenced sample consisted of blood. Here the CDR3 is given as CASSLARVLAGNNEQFF. The sequenced DNA is TGTGCCAGCAGCTTAGCTCGGGTGCTAGCGGGGAACAATGAGCAGTTCTTC.